This record concerns one T cell receptor (beta chain) sequence. CDR1 and CDR2 from the germline V gene are MNHEY and SMNVEV (reference sequence). The CDR3 length is 14 residues. V lost 9 bases, J lost 5 bases, and 9 bases stayed unmatched. Assay: immunoSEQ multiplex PCR; the TCRdb copy retains only in-frame clones and omits some. The profile shows 200,000 to 300,000 clones, around 89% of them singletons. This entry is derived from a study of blood T cell repertoires in COVID-19. Whole-study context: Samples came from the United States, Italy and Spain, spanning acute and convalescent COVID-19.

The chain links TRBV27 to TRBJ1-2; the match to TRBD1 covers 10 bases. The TCR originated in a woman younger than 45 who had recovered from COVID-19. The source material was PBMCs or T cells enriched from blood (not recorded which). For the CDR3, the DNA is TGTGCCAGTTTGGGGACAGGGGAGGGTTATGGCTACACCTTC. This encodes CASLGTGEGYGYTF.